This TCR beta chain comes out of a study of blood T cell repertoires in COVID-19. Study background: The United States, Italy and Spain supplied acute and convalescent COVID-19 samples. From T cells, B-cell-depleted T cells, or PBMCs came the material, which was cDNA or gDNA.

Seattle enrolled patients during active infection and tracked them longitudinally. Germline V CDR1 and CDR2: SNHLY, FYNNEI. This CDR3 is built from 17 residues. With 6 bases clipped from V and 0 bases from J, the junction kept 10 bases outside the gene matches. Authors' processing steps: From reference gene primer amplification, estimates of nucleated cell counts were derived. Libraries were prepared by immunoSEQ multiplex PCR; TCRdb keeps only in-frame clonotypes and omits some of them. That table supplies the V and J calls and clone size; D and trimming were determined from the DNA. The sample holds over 150,000 clones, 85% to 90% seen once.

This TCR came from a woman in her 70s with COVID-19, enrolled during active disease. Source material: peripheral blood. The genes are TRBV2 and TRBJ1-1, with 10 bases lining up with TRBD1. CDR3 residues: CASRAGQGESMNTEAFF. The CDR3 DNA is TGTGCCAGCAGGGCCGGACAGGGGGAGAGTATGAACACTGAAGCTTTCTTT.